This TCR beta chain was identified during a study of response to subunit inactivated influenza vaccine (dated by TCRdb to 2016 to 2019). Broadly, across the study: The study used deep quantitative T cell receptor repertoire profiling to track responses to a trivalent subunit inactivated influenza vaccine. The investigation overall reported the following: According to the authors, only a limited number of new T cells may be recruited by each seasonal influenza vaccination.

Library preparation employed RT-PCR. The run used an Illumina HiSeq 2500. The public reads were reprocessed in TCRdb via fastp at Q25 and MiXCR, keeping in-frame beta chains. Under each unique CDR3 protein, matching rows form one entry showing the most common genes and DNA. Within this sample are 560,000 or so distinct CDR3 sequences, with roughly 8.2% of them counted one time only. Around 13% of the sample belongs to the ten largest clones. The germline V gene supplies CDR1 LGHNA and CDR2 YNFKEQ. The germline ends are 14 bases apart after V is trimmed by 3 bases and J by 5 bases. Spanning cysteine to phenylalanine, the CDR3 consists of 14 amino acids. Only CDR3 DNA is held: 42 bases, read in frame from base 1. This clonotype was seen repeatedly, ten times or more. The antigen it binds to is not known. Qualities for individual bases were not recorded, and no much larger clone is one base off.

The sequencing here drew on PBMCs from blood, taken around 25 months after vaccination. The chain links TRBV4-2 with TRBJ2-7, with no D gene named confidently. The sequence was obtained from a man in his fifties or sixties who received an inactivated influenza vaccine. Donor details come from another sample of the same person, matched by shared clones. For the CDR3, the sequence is CASSHEIAYHEQYF. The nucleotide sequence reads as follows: TGTGCCAGCAGCCATGAGATAGCCTACCACGAGCAGTACTTC.